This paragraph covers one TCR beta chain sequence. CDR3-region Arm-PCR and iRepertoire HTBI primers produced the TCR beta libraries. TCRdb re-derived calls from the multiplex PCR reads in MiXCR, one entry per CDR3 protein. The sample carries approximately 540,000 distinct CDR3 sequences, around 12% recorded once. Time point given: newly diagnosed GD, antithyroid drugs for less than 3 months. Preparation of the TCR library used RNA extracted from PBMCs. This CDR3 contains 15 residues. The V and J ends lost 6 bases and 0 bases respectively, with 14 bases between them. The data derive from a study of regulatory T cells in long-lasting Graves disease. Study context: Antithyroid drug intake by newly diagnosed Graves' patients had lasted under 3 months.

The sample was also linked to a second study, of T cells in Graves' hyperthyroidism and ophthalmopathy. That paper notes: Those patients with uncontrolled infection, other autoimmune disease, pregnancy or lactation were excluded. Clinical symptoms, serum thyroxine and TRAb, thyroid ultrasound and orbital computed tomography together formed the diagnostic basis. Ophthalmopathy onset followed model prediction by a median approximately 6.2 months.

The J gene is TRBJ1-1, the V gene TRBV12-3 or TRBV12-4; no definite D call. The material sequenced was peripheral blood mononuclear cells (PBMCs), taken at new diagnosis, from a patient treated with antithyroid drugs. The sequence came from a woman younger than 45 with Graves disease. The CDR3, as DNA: TGTGCCAGCAGCCCACCAAGCGACATGAACACTGAAGCTTTCTTT. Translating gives CASSPPSDMNTEAFF.